This T cell receptor (beta chain) was profiled in a study of blood T cell repertoires in COVID-19. The CDR3 is made up of 16 amino acids. CDR1 is LNHDA, CDR2 SQIVND, per germline (reference sequence). The V and J ends lost 4 bases and 7 bases respectively, with 20 bases between them. Sequencing was performed with immunoSEQ multiplex PCR; in TCRdb, only in-frame clones are kept and a portion is missing. The sample lists some 350,000 clones; about 90% were seen once. Sample: peripheral blood. The chain is built from TRBV19 and TRBJ2-1; D perhaps matches TRBD2 (7 bases). The receptor's source is a woman in her 70s with COVID-19, enrolled during active disease. CDR3 bases: TGTGCCAGTAGTAACATAAAGGGGGGGCCAGTAAATGAGCAGTTCTTC. Encoded protein: CASSNIKGGPVNEQFF.